The rows below give T cell receptor beta chains drawn from one sample of a study of control samples from healthy donors and cancer patients. TCRdb keeps only in-frame clones here, not all; method: immunoSEQ multiplex PCR. The sample lists about 130,000 clones; 85% to 95% were seen once. What was sequenced was PBMCs. All receptors come from a man of 80 years or more with head and neck cancer. CDR3s include the opening cysteine and the closing phenylalanine or tryptophan. A D gene is named only where the DNA matches it firmly. Clone size is not always given. Where it is, it says once, few, many or a class for expanded clones.

NA once TRBJ2-1 TRBV19 CASSIDRDNEQFF TGTGCCAGTAGTATAGATCGGGACAATGAGCAGTTCTTC
NA once TRBJ1-1 TRBV9 CASSVGGWNTEAFF TGTGCCAGCAGCGTCGGGGGGTGGAACACTGAAGCTTTCTTT
NA NA TRBJ1-2 TRBV19 CASSPHRDYNYGYTF TGTGCCAGTAGTCCCCACAGGGATTATAACTATGGCTACACCTTC
NA NA TRBJ1-6 TRBV6-5 CASRDGTGSPLHF TGTGCCAGCAGGGACGGTACTGGTTCACCCCTCCACTTT
TRBD1 once TRBJ2-7 TRBV6-5 CASRLGQGFEQYF TGTGCCAGCAGATTGGGACAGGGGTTCGAGCAGTACTTC
NA NA TRBJ1-4 TRBV7-8 CASSLMPTREKLFF TGTGCCAGCAGCTTAATGCCTACTCGGGAAAAACTGTTTTTT
NA NA TRBJ1-3 TRBV7-8 CASSLVVQSGNTIYF TGTGCCAGCAGCTTAGTTGTGCAGTCTGGAAACACCATATATTTT
NA NA TRBJ2-5 TRBV7-9 CASSFSLGTQYF TGTGCCAGCAGCTTTTCCCTTGGGACCCAGTACTTC
NA NA TRBJ1-2 TRBV28 CASSFSVPYGYTF TGTGCCAGCAGTTTTTCCGTCCCCTATGGCTACACCTTC
TRBD1 once TRBJ2-2 TRBV7-9 CASSLTGAGFGTGELFF TGTGCCAGCAGCTTAACAGGGGCCGGGTTCGGGACCGGGGAGCTGTTTTTT
NA NA TRBJ1-3 TRBV7-8 CASSPLIGGMFGNTIYF TGTGCCAGCAGCCCCCTTATCGGAGGGATGTTTGGAAACACCATATATTTT
TRBD1 NA TRBJ1-2 TRBV14 CASSQPPGQGRNYGYTF TGTGCCAGCAGCCAACCACCGGGACAGGGAAGAAACTATGGCTACACCTTC
TRBD2 NA TRBJ2-7 TRBV7-9 CASSLGPSGDYEQYF TGTGCCAGCAGCTTAGGGCCTAGCGGAGACTACGAGCAGTACTTC
NA once TRBJ1-2 TRBV5-6 CASSPAPGSYGYTF TGTGCCAGCAGCCCCGCCCCCGGGAGTTATGGCTACACCTTC
NA NA TRBJ2-7 TRBV20-1 CSAHHRYEQYF TGCAGTGCCCATCACAGATACGAGCAGTACTTC
NA NA TRBJ2-1 TRBV3-1/TRBV3-2 CASSQGGNEQFF TGTGCCAGCAGCCAAGGAGGGAATGAGCAGTTCTTC
NA NA TRBJ2-7 TRBV5-1 CASSLDSRVQTYEQYF TGCGCCAGCAGCTTGGACAGCAGGGTACAAACCTACGAGCAGTACTTC
NA NA TRBJ1-3 TRBV2 CASIQPPSGNTIYF TGTGCCAGCATACAGCCCCCCTCTGGAAACACCATATATTTT
NA NA TRBJ2-7 TRBV6-2/TRBV6-3 CASSYSMSYEQYF TGTGCCAGCAGTTACTCGATGAGCTACGAGCAGTACTTC
NA NA TRBJ1-5 TRBV18 CASSQGGAKPQHF TGTGCCAGCTCCCAGGGAGGGGCTAAGCCCCAGCATTTT
NA once TRBJ1-2 TRBV15 CATSTYNYGYTF TGTGCCACCAGCACATACAACTATGGCTACACCTTC
NA NA TRBJ1-2 TRBV11-2 CASSTRQDYGYTF TGTGCCAGCAGCACACGACAGGACTATGGCTACACCTTC
TRBD1 NA TRBJ1-2 TRBV16 CASSQTDRVRYGYTF TGTGCCAGCAGCCAAACCGACAGGGTACGCTATGGCTACACCTTC
NA NA TRBJ1-2 TRBV3-1/TRBV3-2 CASSRGQAYYGYTF TGTGCCAGCAGCCGTGGACAAGCCTACTATGGCTACACCTTC
TRBD1 NA TRBJ2-7 TRBV5-5 CASSLRTGDEQYF TGTGCCAGCAGCTTGCGGACAGGAGACGAGCAGTACTTC
NA NA TRBJ1-1 TRBV6-5 CASRQMNTEAFF TGTGCCAGCAGACAGATGAACACTGAAGCTTTCTTT
NA NA TRBJ1-1 TRBV28 CASSRGRIPEAFF TGTGCCAGCTCTCGGGGGCGGATTCCTGAAGCTTTCTTT
NA NA TRBJ2-2 TRBV7-2 CASSLKRIGNGELFF TGTGCCAGCAGCCTAAAAAGGATAGGGAACGGGGAGCTGTTTTTT
NA NA TRBJ2-5 TRBV4-1 CASSPRRGGQETQYF TGCGCCAGCAGCCCCCGACGAGGCGGACAAGAGACCCAGTACTTC
NA NA TRBJ2-2 TRBV27 CASSAAGYPGELFF TGTGCCAGCAGTGCCGCCGGGTATCCCGGGGAGCTGTTTTTT
NA NA TRBJ2-5 TRBV18 CASSPYEETQYF TGTGCCAGCTCACCTTACGAAGAGACCCAGTACTTC
TRBD1 once TRBJ2-6 TRBV7-2 CASSQTGVLISGANVLTF TGTGCCAGCAGCCAGACAGGGGTCCTAATCTCTGGGGCCAACGTCCTGACTTTC
TRBD1 NA TRBJ1-1 TRBV6-5 CASSTRQGPEAFF TGTGCCAGCAGTACCCGACAGGGACCTGAAGCTTTCTTT
NA NA TRBJ1-1 TRBV9 CASSVEGGNTEAFF TGTGCCAGCAGCGTAGAGGGGGGGAACACTGAAGCTTTCTTT
NA NA TRBJ2-1 TRBV7-2 CASSLDAASSYNEQFF TGTGCCAGCAGCTTAGATGCAGCCTCCTCCTACAATGAGCAGTTCTTC
NA NA TRBJ2-2 TRBV19 CASSKGYTGELFF TGTGCCAGTAGTAAGGGGTACACCGGGGAGCTGTTTTTT
NA NA TRBJ1-1 TRBV10-1 CASSEMANTEAFF TGCGCCAGCAGTGAGATGGCGAACACTGAAGCTTTCTTT
NA NA TRBJ2-3 TRBV30 CAWSSGDTQYF TGTGCCTGGAGTTCAGGTGATACGCAGTATTTT
NA NA TRBJ1-2 TRBV7-9 CASSDDRRDGYTF TGTGCCAGCAGCGATGACAGGAGGGACGGCTACACCTTC
NA once TRBJ1-1 TRBV5-1 CASSLLVGESSFF TGCGCCAGCAGCCTGCTGGTGGGCGAAAGTTCTTTCTTT
TRBD1 NA TRBJ1-1 TRBV5-4 CASSLGTQGTEAFF TGTGCCAGCAGCCTTGGCACACAGGGGACTGAAGCTTTCTTT
NA NA TRBJ1-1 TRBV6-2/TRBV6-3 CASSYARGVATEAFF TGTGCCAGCAGTTACGCGAGGGGGGTCGCGACTGAAGCTTTCTTT
NA NA TRBJ2-4 TRBV5-4 CASSLVGLNIQYF TGTGCCAGCAGCTTGGTAGGGTTAAACATTCAGTACTTC
NA NA TRBJ1-6 TRBV21-1 CASSKVPPLHF TGTGCCAGCAGCAAAGTTCCACCCCTCCACTTT
TRBD1 NA TRBJ1-2 TRBV3-1/TRBV3-2 CASSQAGGFVNYGYTF TGTGCCAGCAGCCAAGCAGGGGGCTTCGTGAACTATGGCTACACCTTC
NA NA TRBJ2-7 TRBV11-2 CASSLDPLSSYEQYF TGTGCCAGCAGCTTAGATCCCTTGAGCTCCTACGAGCAGTACTTC
TRBD1 NA TRBJ1-1 TRBV14 CASSQRGDRSLNTEAFF TGTGCCAGCAGCCAAAGGGGGGACAGATCCTTGAACACTGAAGCTTTCTTT
NA NA TRBJ1-1 TRBV12-3/TRBV12-4 CASSLDWNTEAFF TGTGCCAGCAGTTTAGATTGGAACACTGAAGCTTTCTTT
NA NA TRBJ2-7 TRBV7-2 CASSFQVRERGTYEQYF TGTGCCAGCAGCTTCCAGGTGAGGGAGAGGGGAACCTACGAGCAGTACTTC
TRBD2 NA TRBJ2-3 TRBV6-2/TRBV6-3 CASSYTRLAGTDTQYF TGTGCCAGCAGTTACACTCGACTAGCGGGCACAGATACGCAGTATTTT
NA NA TRBJ1-1 TRBV7-9 CASSLSQGNTEAFF TGTGCCAGCAGCTTATCGCAGGGGAACACTGAAGCTTTCTTT
NA once TRBJ1-5 TRBV5-8 CASSFSNQPQHF TGTGCCAGCAGCTTTAGCAATCAGCCCCAGCATTTT
NA NA TRBJ1-2 TRBV23-1 CASTPSGNYGYTF TGCGCCAGCACACCCAGCGGTAACTATGGCTACACCTTC
TRBD2 NA TRBJ2-1 TRBV11-3 CASSLSGGGGEQFF TGTGCCAGCAGCTTATCGGGAGGAGGTGGGGAGCAGTTCTTC
NA once TRBJ1-1 TRBV6-5 CASGGLRRTEAFF TGTGCCTCTGGTGGGCTCCGGCGCACTGAAGCTTTCTTT